Listed below are T cell receptor beta chains from one sample, sequenced in a study of cytomegalovirus exposure and HLA in healthy donors. This table comes from immunoSEQ multiplex PCR, and its TCRdb copy is limited to in-frame clones, with some not included. The table has some 150,000 clones, 85% to 90% seen once. Sequencing was done on a sample of PBMCs. The source of these receptors is a woman aged 25 to 39 in good health and CMV-seronegative. The CDR3 runs from the conserved cysteine through the conserved F or W. D genes are given only for firm matches. Size tells how often a clone was seen (once, few, many) or the class of an expanded clone, and some rows leave it out.

j_call clone_size v_call d_call cdr3_nt cdr3_aa
TRBJ2-7 . TRBV10-3 TRBD2 TGTGCCATCAAAAAGACTAGCCCTTTGAACGAGCAGTACTTC CAIKKTSPLNEQYF
TRBJ1-5 . TRBV7-6 TRBD1 TGTGCCAGCAGCGCCCAGCCGGGACAGGTAAATCAGCCCCAGCATTTT CASSAQPGQVNQPQHF
TRBJ2-5 . TRBV7-8 . TGTGCCAGCAGCTTACCAGACAGGTCCCAGTACTTC CASSLPDRSQYF
TRBJ1-6 . TRBV19 TRBD1 TGTGCCACCACAGGGGGATGGAATTCACCCCTCCACTTT CATTGGWNSPLHF
TRBJ1-2 many TRBV11-2 TRBD1 TGTGCCAGCAGCTTAACAGGGGGGAACTATGGCTACACCTTC CASSLTGGNYGYTF
TRBJ1-4 . TRBV5-1 . TGCGCCAGCAGCTCGAGAAATTCCGCTAATGAAAAACTGTTTTTT CASSSRNSANEKLFF
TRBJ1-5 . TRBV6-5 . TGTGCCAGCAGCTCTTGGGGAGATGAGGCCCAGCATTTT CASSSWGDEAQHF
TRBJ2-3 . TRBV9 TRBD2 TGTGCCAGCAGCCCGACTAGCGGGGCCACAGATACGCAGTATTTT CASSPTSGATDTQYF
TRBJ2-7 . TRBV2 TRBD2 TGTGCCAGCAGTGATGCGGCTAGCGGGGCCTACGAGCAGTACTTC CASSDAASGAYEQYF
TRBJ1-4 . TRBV2 . TGTGCCAGCACGAGGGAGAAAGATGAAAAACTGTTTTTT CASTREKDEKLFF
TRBJ1-1 . TRBV4-3 . TGCGCCAGCAGCCAGGACGGGGGGAACACTGAAGCTTTCTTT CASSQDGGNTEAFF
TRBJ1-4 . TRBV4-3 . TGCGCCAGCAGCCATGCTACTTTACTTGCAACTAATGAAAAACTGTTTTTT CASSHATLLATNEKLFF
TRBJ1-5 . TRBV19 TRBD1 TGTGCCAGTAGTATAGGACGTTTGAGGGGGCGATTGGGTCAGCCCCAGCATTTT CASSIGRLRGRLGQPQHF
TRBJ1-1 . TRBV27 TRBD1 TGTGCCAGCAGGCGGACAGGGGTCAACATGAACACTGAAGCTTTCTTT CASRRTGVNMNTEAFF
TRBJ1-6 . TRBV6-6 . TGTGCCAGCAGTTACTCTGGGAGAGATTCACCCCTCCACTTT CASSYSGRDSPLHF